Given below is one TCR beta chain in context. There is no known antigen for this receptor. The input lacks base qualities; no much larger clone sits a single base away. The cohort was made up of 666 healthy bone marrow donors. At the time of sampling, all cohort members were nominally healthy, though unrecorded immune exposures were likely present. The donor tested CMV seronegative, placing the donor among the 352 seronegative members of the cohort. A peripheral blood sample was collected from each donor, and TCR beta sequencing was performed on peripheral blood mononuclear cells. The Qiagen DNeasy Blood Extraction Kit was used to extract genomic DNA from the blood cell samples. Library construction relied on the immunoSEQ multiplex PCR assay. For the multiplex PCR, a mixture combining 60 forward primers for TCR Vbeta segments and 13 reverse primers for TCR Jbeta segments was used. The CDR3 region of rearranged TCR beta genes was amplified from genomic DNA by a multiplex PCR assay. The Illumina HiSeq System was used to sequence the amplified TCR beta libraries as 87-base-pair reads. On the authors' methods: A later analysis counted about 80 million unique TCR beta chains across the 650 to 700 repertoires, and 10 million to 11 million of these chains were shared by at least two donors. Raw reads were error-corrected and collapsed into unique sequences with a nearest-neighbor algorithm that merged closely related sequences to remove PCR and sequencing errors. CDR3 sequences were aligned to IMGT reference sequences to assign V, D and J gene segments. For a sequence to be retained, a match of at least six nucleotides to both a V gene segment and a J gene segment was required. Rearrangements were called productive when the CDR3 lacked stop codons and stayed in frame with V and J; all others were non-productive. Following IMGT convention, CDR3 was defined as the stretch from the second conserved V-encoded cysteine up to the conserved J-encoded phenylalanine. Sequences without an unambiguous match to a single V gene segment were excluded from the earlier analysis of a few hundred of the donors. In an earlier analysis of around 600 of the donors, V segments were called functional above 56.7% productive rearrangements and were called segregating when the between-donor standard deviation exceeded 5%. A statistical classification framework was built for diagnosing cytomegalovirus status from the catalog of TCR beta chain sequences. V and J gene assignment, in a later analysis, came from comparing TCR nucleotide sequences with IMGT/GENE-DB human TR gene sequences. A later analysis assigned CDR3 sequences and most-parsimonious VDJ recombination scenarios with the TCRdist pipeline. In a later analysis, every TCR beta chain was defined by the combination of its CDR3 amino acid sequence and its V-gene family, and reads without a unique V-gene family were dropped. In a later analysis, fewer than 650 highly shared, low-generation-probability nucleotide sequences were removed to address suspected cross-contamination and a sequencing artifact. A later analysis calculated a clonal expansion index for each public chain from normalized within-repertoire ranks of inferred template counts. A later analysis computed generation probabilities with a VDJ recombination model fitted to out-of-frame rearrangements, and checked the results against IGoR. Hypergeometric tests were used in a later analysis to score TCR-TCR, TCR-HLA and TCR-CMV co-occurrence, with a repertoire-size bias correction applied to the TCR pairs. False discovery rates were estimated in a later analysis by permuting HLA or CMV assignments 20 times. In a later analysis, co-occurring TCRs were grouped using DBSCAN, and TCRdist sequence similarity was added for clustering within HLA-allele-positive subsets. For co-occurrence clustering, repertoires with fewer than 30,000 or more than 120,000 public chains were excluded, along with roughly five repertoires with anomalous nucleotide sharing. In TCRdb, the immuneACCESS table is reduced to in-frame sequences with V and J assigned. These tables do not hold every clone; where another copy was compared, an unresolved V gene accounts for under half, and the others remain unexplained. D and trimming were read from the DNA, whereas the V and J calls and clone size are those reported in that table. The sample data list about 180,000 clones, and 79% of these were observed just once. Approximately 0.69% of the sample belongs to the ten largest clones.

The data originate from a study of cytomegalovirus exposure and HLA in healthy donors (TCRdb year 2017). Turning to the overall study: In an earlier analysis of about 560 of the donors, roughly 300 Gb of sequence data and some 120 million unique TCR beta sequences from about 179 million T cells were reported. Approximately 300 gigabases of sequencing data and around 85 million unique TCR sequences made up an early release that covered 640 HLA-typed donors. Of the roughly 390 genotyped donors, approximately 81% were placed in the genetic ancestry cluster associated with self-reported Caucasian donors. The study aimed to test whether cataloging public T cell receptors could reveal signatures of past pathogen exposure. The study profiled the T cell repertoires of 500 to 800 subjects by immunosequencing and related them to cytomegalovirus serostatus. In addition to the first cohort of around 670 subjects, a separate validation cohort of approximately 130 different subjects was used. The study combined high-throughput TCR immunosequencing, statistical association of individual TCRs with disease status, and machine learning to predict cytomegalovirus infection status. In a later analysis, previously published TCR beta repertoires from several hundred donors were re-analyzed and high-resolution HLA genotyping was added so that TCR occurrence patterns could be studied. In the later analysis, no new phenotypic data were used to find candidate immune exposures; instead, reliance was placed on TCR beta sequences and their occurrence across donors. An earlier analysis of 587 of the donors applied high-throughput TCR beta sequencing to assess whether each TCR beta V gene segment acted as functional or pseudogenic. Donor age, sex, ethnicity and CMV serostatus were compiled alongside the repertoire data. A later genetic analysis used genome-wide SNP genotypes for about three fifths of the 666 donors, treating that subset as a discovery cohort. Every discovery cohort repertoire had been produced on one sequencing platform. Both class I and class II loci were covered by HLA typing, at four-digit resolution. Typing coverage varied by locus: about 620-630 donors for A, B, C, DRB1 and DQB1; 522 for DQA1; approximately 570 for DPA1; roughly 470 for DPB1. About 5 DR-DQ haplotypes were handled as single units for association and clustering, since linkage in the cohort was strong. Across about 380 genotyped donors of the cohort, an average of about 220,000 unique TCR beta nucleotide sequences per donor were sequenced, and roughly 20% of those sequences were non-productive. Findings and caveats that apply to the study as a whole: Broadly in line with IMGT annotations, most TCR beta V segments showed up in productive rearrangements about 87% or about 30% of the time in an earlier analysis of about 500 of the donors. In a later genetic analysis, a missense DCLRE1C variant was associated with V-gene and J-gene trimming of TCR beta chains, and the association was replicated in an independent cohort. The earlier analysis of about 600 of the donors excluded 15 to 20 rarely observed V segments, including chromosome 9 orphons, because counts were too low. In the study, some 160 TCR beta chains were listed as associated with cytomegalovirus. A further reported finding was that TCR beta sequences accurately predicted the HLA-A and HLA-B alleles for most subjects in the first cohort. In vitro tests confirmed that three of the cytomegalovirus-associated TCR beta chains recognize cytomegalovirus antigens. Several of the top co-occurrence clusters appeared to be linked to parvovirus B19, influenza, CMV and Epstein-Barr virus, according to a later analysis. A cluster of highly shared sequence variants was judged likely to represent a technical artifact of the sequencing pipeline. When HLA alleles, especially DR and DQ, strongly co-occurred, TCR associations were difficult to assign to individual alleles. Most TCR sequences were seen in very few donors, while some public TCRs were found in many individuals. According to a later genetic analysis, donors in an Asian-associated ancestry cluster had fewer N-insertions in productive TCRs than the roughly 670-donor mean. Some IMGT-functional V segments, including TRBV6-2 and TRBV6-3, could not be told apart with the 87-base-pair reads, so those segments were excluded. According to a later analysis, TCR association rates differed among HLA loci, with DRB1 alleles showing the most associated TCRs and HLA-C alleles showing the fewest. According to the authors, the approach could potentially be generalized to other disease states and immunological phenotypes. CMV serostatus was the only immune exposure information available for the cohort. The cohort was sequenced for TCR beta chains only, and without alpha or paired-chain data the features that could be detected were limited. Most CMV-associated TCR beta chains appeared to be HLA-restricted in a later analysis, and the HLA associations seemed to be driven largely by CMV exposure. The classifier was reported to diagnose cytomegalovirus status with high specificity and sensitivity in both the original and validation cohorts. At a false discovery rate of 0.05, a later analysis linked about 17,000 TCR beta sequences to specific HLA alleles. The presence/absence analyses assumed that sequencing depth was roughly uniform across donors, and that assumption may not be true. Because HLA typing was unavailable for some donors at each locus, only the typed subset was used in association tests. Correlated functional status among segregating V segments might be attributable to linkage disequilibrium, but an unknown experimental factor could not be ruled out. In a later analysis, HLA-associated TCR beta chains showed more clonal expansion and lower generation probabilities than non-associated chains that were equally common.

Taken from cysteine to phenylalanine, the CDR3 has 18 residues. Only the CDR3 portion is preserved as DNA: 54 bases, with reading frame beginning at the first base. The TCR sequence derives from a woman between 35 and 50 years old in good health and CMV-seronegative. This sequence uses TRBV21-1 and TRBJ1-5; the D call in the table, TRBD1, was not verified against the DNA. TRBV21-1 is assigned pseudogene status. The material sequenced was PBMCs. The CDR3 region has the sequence CASSPRTGALYSNQPQHF. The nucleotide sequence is TGTGCCAGCAGCCCTAGGACAGGGGCGCTCTATAGCAATCAGCCCCAGCATTTT.